This is a list of T cell receptor beta chains from one sample in a study of T cell responses to AZD1222 COVID-19 vaccine. Repertoires were generated with immunoSEQ multiplex PCR, while TCRdb's copy carries only in-frame clones and drops some. The table includes 85,000 to 130,000 clones, approximately 93% detected once. Sequenced here: peripheral blood, sampled on day 0 of AZD1222 vaccination. The receptors come from an adult in good health. The CDR3 runs from the conserved cysteine through the conserved F or W. A D gene is named only where the DNA matches it firmly. Clone size is shown for a subset of rows, as once, few, many or a class of expanded clone.

TRBD1,TRBV5-6,TRBJ1-4,-,CASSATGQSNQKLFF,TGTGCCAGCAGCGCTACGGGACAGTCCAATCAAAAACTGTTTTTT
-,TRBV6-5,TRBJ1-3,-,CASSYSKAGSGNTIYF,TGTGCCAGCAGTTACTCTAAGGCCGGCTCTGGAAACACCATATATTTT
-,TRBV30,TRBJ2-7,-,CAWGGTYEQYF,TGTGCCTGGGGTGGCACCTACGAGCAGTACTTC
TRBD1,TRBV7-3,TRBJ1-2,-,CASEGAHGYTF,TGTGCCAGTGAGGGGGCGCATGGCTACACCTTC
-,TRBV3-1/TRBV3-2,TRBJ2-7,once,CASSQDEPTWGLDEQYF,TGTGCCAGCAGCCAAGATGAGCCCACTTGGGGGTTGGACGAGCAGTACTTC
-,TRBV6-6,TRBJ1-6,-,CASSYSQAWSPLHF,TGTGCCAGCAGTTACTCACAGGCCTGGTCACCCCTCCACTTT
TRBD2,TRBV19,TRBJ2-5,-,CASSIVAGGAETQYF,TGTGCCAGTAGTATAGTGGCGGGAGGCGCAGAGACCCAGTACTTC
TRBD2,TRBV6-5,TRBJ2-3,once,CASSYTSGRAQYF,TGTGCCAGCAGTTACACTAGCGGGAGGGCGCAGTATTTT
-,TRBV5-4,TRBJ2-2,-,CASSLDSGDTGELFF,TGTGCCAGCAGCCTTGACAGTGGAGACACCGGGGAGCTGTTTTTT
-,TRBV4-1,TRBJ2-3,-,CASSQMGLAADTQYF,TGCGCCAGCAGCCAAATGGGGCTAGCAGCAGATACGCAGTATTTT
-,TRBV20-1,TRBJ1-5,-,CSASRGLGNAGNQPQHF,TGCAGTGCTAGTAGGGGCCTAGGGAATGCGGGCAATCAGCCCCAGCATTTT
TRBD1,TRBV5-1,TRBJ1-2,-,CASSLGQGDGGYTF,TGCGCCAGCAGCCTGGGACAGGGGGATGGTGGCTACACCTTC
-,TRBV10-3,TRBJ2-7,-,CAISEPTGDGDEQYF,TGTGCCATCAGTGAGCCCACGGGAGATGGGGACGAGCAGTACTTC
-,TRBV25-1,TRBJ2-5,once,CASSPGGETQYF,TGTGCCAGCAGCCCTGGTGGAGAGACCCAGTACTTC
-,TRBV7-2,TRBJ1-5,-,CASSLLGGNQPQHF,TGTGCCAGCAGCTTATTGGGGGGCAATCAGCCCCAGCATTTT
TRBD2,TRBV2,TRBJ2-1,-,CASMTQGGNEQFF,TGTGCCAGCATGACCCAGGGAGGGAATGAGCAGTTCTTC
-,TRBV11-3,TRBJ2-1,-,CASSLGNEQFF,TGTGCCAGCAGCTTAGGTAATGAGCAGTTCTTC
-,TRBV15,TRBJ2-7,-,CATSRQAGTFPYEQYF,TGTGCCACCAGCAGACAAGCCGGGACTTTCCCCTACGAGCAGTACTTC
-,TRBV14,TRBJ1-2,-,CASSQGRGNYGYTF,TGTGCCAGCAGCCAAGGGAGGGGAAACTATGGCTACACCTTC
-,TRBV7-3,TRBJ2-1,-,CASSSDSATYNEQFF,TGTGCCAGCAGCTCAGACAGTGCCACCTACAATGAGCAGTTCTTC
-,TRBV18,TRBJ1-5,-,CASSRLQSREQHF,TGTGCCAGCTCACGCCTACAGAGCAGGGAACAGCATTTT
TRBD1,TRBV10-3,TRBJ1-2,once,CAISPGTAIYGYTF,TGTGCCATCAGTCCCGGGACAGCTATCTATGGCTACACCTTC
TRBD2,TRBV30,TRBJ2-1,-,CAWGPGLAGVGSYNEQFF,TGTGCCTGGGGGCCGGGACTAGCGGGAGTGGGTTCCTACAATGAGCAGTTCTTC
-,TRBV19,TRBJ1-5,-,CASSNWGGENQPQHF,TGTGCCAGTAGTAATTGGGGTGGAGAGAATCAGCCCCAGCATTTT
-,TRBV2,TRBJ1-2,-,CASSDGLNYGYTF,TGTGCCAGCAGTGATGGCCTTAACTATGGCTACACCTTC
-,TRBV5-1,TRBJ2-7,-,CASSLTAGTYEQYF,TGCGCCAGCAGCTTGACGGCAGGGACCTACGAGCAGTACTTC
-,TRBV6-1,TRBJ1-5,-,CASSELGAPQHF,TGTGCCAGCAGTGAATTGGGAGCGCCCCAGCATTTT
TRBD2,TRBV5-6,TRBJ2-1,few,CASSRTPTSGISYNEQFF,TGTGCCAGCAGCAGAACACCGACTAGCGGGATCTCCTACAATGAGCAGTTCTTC
TRBD1,TRBV7-9,TRBJ2-2,-,CASSSGQVSGELFF,TGTGCCAGCAGCTCGGGACAGGTCAGCGGGGAGCTGTTTTTT
-,TRBV5-6,TRBJ1-1,-,CASSLSLDSWVTEAFF,TGTGCCAGCAGCTTGTCATTAGACAGCTGGGTGACTGAAGCTTTCTTT
TRBD2,TRBV7-9,TRBJ2-3,-,CASIALAGGDTQYF,TGTGCCAGCATAGCGCTAGCGGGGGGAGATACGCAGTATTTT
-,TRBV27,TRBJ2-1,-,CAARTGYNEQFF,TGTGCCGCAAGAACAGGGTACAATGAGCAGTTCTTC
-,TRBV11-3,TRBJ2-7,-,CASSLDRQQLYEQYF,TGTGCCAGCAGCTTAGATAGACAACAGCTCTACGAGCAGTACTTC
-,TRBV7-8,TRBJ2-5,-,CASSLVTGETQYF,TGTGCCAGCAGCTTAGTCACAGGGGAGACCCAGTACTTC
TRBD2,TRBV7-3,TRBJ2-5,-,CASSLNMRGETQYF,TGTGCCAGCAGCTTAAACATGCGGGGGGAGACCCAGTACTTC
TRBD2,TRBV9,TRBJ2-2,few,CASSRGLAGSIGGELFF,TGTGCCAGCAGCCGGGGACTAGCGGGAAGCATTGGCGGGGAGCTGTTTTTT
-,TRBV6-1,TRBJ1-2,-,CASSGGSGGIDYGYTF,TGTGCCAGCAGTGGGGGGTCTGGGGGCATTGACTATGGCTACACCTTC
-,TRBV7-9,TRBJ1-4,-,CASSYSRRDEKLFF,TGTGCCAGCAGCTACTCTAGACGGGATGAAAAACTGTTTTTT
TRBD2,TRBV19,TRBJ2-7,-,CASSIRTSGSWEQYF,TGTGCCAGTAGTATCCGGACTAGCGGGAGTTGGGAGCAGTACTTC